This TCR delta chain was identified during a study of γδ T cells in repeated Plasmodium falciparum infection. Whole-study context: Age- and gender-matched Australian children served as comparison for malaria-exposed Malian children. Findings and caveats of the study: Malian children's Vdelta2-negative repertoires appeared more expanded and less diverse than Australians'.

TCRdb re-called clones from the multiplex PCR reads via CATT. Among around 82,000 delta-chain clones listed, more than 1.4% were seen once. This clone has only a few counts. Its antigen is not known. This likely traces to a read error, being one base from a far larger clone. The CDR3 extends over 21 amino acids. The germline gives CDR1 TSWWSYY, CDR2 QGS. Flow sorting of PBMC yielded separate Vgamma9/Vdelta2+ and Vdelta2-negative gammadelta T cell populations for bulk repertoire analysis. The TCR originated in a pool of human donors (malaria-infected and uninfected, not separated). Sequenced material: gamma-delta T cells from blood. This chain uses TRDV1 with TRDJ1; D possibly corresponds to TRDD2 (6 bases). Matching the DNA to germline supplied the J gene, which TCRdb does not give. This chain's CDR3 is CALGEPWPSPSRGQGTDKLIF. As DNA, the CDR3 is TGTGCCCTTGGGGAACCGTGGCCTTCCCCTTCCCGGGGTCAGGGCACCGATAAACTCATCTTT.